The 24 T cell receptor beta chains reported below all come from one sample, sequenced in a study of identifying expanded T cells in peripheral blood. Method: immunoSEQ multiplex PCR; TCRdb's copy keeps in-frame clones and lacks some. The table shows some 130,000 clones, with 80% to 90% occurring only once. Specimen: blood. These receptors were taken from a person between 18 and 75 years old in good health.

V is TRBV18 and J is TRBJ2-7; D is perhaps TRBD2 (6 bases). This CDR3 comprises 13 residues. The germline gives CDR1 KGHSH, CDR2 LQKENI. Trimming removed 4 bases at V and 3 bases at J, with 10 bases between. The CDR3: CASSLGRSYEQYF. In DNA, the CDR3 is TGTGCCAGCTCACTAGGGAGGAGCTACGAGCAGTACTTC.

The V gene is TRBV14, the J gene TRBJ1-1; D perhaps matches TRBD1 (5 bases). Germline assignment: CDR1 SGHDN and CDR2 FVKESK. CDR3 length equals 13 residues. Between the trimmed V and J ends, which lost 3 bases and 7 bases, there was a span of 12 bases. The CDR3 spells CASSQERTGEAFF. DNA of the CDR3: TGTGCCAGCAGCCAGGAGCGTACAGGTGAAGCTTTCTTT.

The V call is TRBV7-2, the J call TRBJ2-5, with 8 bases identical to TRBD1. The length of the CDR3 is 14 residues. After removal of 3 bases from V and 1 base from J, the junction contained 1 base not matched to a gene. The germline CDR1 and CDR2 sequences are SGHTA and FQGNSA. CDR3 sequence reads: CASSLTGAQETQYF. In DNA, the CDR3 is TGTGCCAGCAGCTTGACAGGGGCCCAAGAGACCCAGTACTTC.

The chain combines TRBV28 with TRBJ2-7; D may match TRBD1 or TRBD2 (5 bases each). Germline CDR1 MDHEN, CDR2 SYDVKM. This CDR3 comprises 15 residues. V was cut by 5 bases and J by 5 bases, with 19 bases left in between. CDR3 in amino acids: CASSPHGDGNNEQYF. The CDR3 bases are TGTGCCAGCAGTCCCCACGGGGACGGTAACAACGAGCAGTACTTC.

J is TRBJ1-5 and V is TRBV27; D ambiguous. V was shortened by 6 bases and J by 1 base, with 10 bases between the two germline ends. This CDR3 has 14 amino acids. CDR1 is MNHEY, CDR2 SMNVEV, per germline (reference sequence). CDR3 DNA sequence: TGTGCCAGCAGACTCCCGGGGAGCAATCAGCCCCAGCATTTT. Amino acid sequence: CASRLPGSNQPQHF.

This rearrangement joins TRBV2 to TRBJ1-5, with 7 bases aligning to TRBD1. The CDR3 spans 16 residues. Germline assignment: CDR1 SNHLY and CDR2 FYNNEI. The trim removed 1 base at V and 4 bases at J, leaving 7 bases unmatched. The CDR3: CASSEDGQDQNQPQHF. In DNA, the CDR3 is TGTGCCAGCAGTGAAGACGGACAGGACCAGAATCAGCCCCAGCATTTT.

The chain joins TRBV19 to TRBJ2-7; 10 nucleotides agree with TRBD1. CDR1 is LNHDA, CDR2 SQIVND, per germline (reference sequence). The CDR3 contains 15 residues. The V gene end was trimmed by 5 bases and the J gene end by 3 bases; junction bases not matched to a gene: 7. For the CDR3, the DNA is TGTGCCAGTAGTGTGGGGGGACAGGGGATCTACGAGCAGTACTTC. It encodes CASSVGGQGIYEQYF. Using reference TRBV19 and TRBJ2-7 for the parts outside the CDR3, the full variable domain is DGGITQSPKYLFRKEGQNVTLSCEQNLNHDAMYWYRQDPGQGLRLIYYSQIVNDFQKGDIAEGYSVSREKKESFPLTVTSAQKNPTAFYLCASSVGGQGIYEQYFGPGTRLTVT.

CDR3 sequence (DNA): TGTGCCAGTCCACAGGAGCGCGAAAACATTCAGTACTTC. Translation: CASPQERENIQYF. The chain employs TRBV28 and TRBJ2-4; D is possibly TRBD1 (5 bases). Trimming stripped 9 bases from V and 5 bases from J, with 14 bases between. CDR1 and CDR2 (germline): MDHEN, SYDVKM. The CDR3 is 13 amino acids. The whole variable domain, filled in from reference TRBV28 and TRBJ2-4, reads DVKVTQSSRYLVKRTGEKVFLECVQDMDHENMFWYRQDPGLGLRLIYFSYDVKMKEKGDIPEGYSVSREKKERFSLILESASTNQTSMYLCASPQERENIQYFGAGTRLSVL.

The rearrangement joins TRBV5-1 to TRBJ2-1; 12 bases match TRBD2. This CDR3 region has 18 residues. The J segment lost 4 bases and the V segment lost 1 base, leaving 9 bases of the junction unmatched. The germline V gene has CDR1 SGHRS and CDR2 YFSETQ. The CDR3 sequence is CASSLLLAGGPPYNEQFF. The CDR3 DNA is TGCGCCAGCAGCTTGCTTCTAGCGGGAGGGCCCCCTTACAATGAGCAGTTCTTC. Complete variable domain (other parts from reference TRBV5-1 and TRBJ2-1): KAGVTQTPRYLIKTRGQQVTLSCSPISGHRSVSWYQQTPGQGLQFLFEYFSETQRNKGNFPGRFSGRQFSNSRSEMNVSTLELGDSALYLCASSLLLAGGPPYNEQFFGPGTRLTVL.

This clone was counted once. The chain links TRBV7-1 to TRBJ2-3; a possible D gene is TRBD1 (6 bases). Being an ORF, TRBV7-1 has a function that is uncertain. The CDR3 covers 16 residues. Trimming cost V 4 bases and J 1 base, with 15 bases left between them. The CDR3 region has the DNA TGTGCCAGCAGCTTACGGGCAGGGGCCGGCACAGATACGCAGTATTTT. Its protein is CASSLRAGAGTDTQYF.

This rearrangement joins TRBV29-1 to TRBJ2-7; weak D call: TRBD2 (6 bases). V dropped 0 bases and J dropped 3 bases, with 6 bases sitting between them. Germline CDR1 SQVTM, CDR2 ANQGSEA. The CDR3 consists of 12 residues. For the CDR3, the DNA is TGCAGCGTTGAAGATAGCGGCTACGAGCAGTACTTC. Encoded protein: CSVEDSGYEQYF.

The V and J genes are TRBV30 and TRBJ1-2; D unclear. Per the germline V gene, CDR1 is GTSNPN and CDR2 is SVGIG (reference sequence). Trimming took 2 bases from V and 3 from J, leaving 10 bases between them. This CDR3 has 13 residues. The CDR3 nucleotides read TGTGCCTGGAGTACTCAGTCATACTATGGCTACACCTTC. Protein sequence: CAWSTQSYYGYTF.

CDR3 bases: TGCGCCAGCAGATCCACAGGGAACCCCAATCAGCCCCAGCATTTT. It yields the protein CASRSTGNPNQPQHF. The chain couples TRBV5-1 to TRBJ1-5; perhaps TRBD1 as D (6 bases). Germline V gene data show CDR1 as SGHRS and CDR2 as YFSETQ. V was trimmed by 5 bases and J by 3 bases, leaving 15 bases between them. The length of the CDR3 is 15 residues. Full variable domain (rest looked up from reference TRBV5-1 and TRBJ1-5): KAGVTQTPRYLIKTRGQQVTLSCSPISGHRSVSWYQQTPGQGLQFLFEYFSETQRNKGNFPGRFSGRQFSNSRSEMNVSTLELGDSALYLCASRSTGNPNQPQHFGDGTRLSIL.

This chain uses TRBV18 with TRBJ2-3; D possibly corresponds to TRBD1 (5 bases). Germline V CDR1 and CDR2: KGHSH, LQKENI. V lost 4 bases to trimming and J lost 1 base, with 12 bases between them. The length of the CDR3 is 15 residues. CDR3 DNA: TGTGCCAGCTCACGAGGTCCAGGGCGCACAGATACGCAGTATTTT. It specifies CASSRGPGRTDTQYF.

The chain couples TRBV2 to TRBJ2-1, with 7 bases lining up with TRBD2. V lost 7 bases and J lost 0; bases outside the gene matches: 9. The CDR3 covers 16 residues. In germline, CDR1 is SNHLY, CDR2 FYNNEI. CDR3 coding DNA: TGTGCCAGCACCTTAATGGGCGGGAGCTCCTACAATGAGCAGTTCTTC. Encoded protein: CASTLMGGSSYNEQFF.

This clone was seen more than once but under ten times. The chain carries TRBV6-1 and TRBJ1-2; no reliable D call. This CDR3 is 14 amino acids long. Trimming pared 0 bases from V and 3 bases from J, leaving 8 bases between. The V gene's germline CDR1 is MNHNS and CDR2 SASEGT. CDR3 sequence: CASSEAAGDYGYTF. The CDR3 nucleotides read TGTGCCAGCAGTGAAGCCGCCGGGGACTATGGCTACACCTTC.

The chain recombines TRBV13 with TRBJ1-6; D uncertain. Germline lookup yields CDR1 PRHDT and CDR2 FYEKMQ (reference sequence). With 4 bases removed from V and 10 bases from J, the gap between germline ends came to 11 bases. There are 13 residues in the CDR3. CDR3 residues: CASSSSFDSPLHF. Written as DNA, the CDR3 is TGTGCCAGCAGCTCCAGTTTTGACTCACCCCTCCACTTT.

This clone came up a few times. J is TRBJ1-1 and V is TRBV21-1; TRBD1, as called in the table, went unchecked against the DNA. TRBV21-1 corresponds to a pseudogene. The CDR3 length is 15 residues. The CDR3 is CASSNWKGQGPEAFF. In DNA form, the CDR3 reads TGTGCCAGCAGCAATTGGAAGGGACAGGGGCCTGAAGCTTTCTTT.

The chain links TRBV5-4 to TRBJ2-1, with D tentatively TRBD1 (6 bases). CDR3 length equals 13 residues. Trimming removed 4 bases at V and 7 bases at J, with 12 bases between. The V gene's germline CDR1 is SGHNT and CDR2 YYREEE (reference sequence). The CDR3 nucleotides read TGTGCCAGCAGCCACTCGGACAGTAATGAGCAGTTCTTC. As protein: CASSHSDSNEQFF.

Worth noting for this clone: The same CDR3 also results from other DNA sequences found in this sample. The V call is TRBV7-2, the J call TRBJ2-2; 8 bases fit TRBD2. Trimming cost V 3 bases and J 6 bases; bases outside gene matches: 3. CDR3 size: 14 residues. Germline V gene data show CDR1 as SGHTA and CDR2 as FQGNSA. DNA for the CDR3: TGTGCCAGCAGCTTGGCGGGGGGCCCCGGGGAGCTGTTTTTT. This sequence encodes CASSLAGGPGELFF.

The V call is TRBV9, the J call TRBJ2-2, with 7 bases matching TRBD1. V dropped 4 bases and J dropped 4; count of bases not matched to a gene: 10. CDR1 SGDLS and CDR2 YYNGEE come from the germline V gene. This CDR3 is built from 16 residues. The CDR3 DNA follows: TGTGCCAGCAGCTTACCGGGACAGAGTCCCACCGGGGAGCTGTTTTTT. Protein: CASSLPGQSPTGELFF.

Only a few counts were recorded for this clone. The CDR3 bases are TGTGCCATTGAGCGGGCCCCAGGGGATACGCAGTATTTT. Translating gives CAIERAPGDTQYF. The gene calls are TRBV7-7 and TRBJ2-3; possible D gene TRBD2, 6 bases. Germline V gives CDR1 SSHAT, CDR2 FNYEAQ (reference sequence). This CDR3 comprises 13 residues. Trimming removed 10 bases from V and 6 bases from J, with 17 bases in between. The full variable domain, completed using reference TRBV7-7 and TRBJ2-3, is GAGVSQSPRYKVTKRGQDVTLRCDPISSHATLYWYQQALGQGPEFLTYFNYEAQPDKSGLPSDRFSAERPEGSISTLTIQRTEQRDSAMYRCAIERAPGDTQYFGPGTRLTVL.

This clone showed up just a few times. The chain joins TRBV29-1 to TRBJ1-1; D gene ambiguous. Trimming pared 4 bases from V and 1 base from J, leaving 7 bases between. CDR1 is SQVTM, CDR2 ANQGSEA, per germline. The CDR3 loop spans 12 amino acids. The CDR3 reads CSVVWGNTEAFF. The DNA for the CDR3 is TGCAGCGTTGTTTGGGGGAACACTGAAGCTTTCTTT.

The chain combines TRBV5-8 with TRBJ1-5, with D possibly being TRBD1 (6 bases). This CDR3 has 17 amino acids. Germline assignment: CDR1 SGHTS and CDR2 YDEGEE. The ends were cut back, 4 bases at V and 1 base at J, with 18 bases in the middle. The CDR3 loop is CASSVVGTKVSNQPQHF. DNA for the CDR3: TGTGCCAGCAGCGTAGTCGGGACAAAGGTGAGCAATCAGCCCCAGCATTTT.